The sequence of this T cell receptor beta chain was determined in a study of CD8 T cells in Susac syndrome. In blood CD8+ and CD4+ T cells, TCR beta underwent sequencing. RNA in amounts of roughly 0.45 to 1 ug was reverse transcribed with random hexamers. Across 54 Vbeta and 13 Jbeta, immunoSEQ multiplex PCR amplified TCR beta CDR3. MiXCR, applied by TCRdb to the immunoSEQ multiplex PCR reads, yields one record per CDR3 protein. Of roughly 140,000 distinct CDR3 sequences in the sample, 90% to 95% were seen once. Trimming shortened V by 8 bases and J by 4 bases, and 8 bases separated the two germline ends. Germline-derived CDR1 and CDR2 are SEHNR and FQNEAQ (reference sequence). The CDR3 contains 12 residues.

The sequence was collected from a human donor with multiple sclerosis. The sequencing sample was made of CD8+ T cells from PBMCs. The rearrangement uses TRBV7-9 and TRBJ2-2; unclear D gene. CDR3 sequence (DNA): TGTGCCAGCCCGGGTCGCACCGGGGAGCTGTTTTTT. It translates to CASPGRTGELFF.